The 3 T cell receptor beta chains reported below all come from one sample, sequenced in a study of T cells in Graves' hyperthyroidism and ophthalmopathy. Amplification targeted TCR beta CDR3 regions from RNA transcripts. In the first-round RT-PCR of the TCR CDR3, the HTBI primer set was used. TCRdb recomputed calls from the multiplex PCR reads with MiXCR, one row per CDR3 protein. Among 190,000 or so distinct CDR3 sequences, about 18% were seen once, and the ten largest hold roughly 44%. The sample comprised blood. These receptors all come from a man between 40 and 49 years old with Graves' hyperthyroidism.

The CDR3 reads CASSRTSGGVITDTQYF. CDR3 coding DNA: TGTGCCAGCAGTCGGACTAGCGGGGGGGTTATCACAGATACGCAGTATTTT. The chain carries TRBV28 and TRBJ2-3; 15 bases line up with TRBD2. The CDR3 covers 17 residues. Germline CDR1 is MDHEN and CDR2 is SYDVKM. With 5 bases clipped from V and 2 bases from J, the junction kept 5 bases outside the gene matches.

The sample holds many counts of this clonotype. The chain employs TRBV5-1 and TRBJ2-2; 9 bases agree with TRBD1. This CDR3 is 16 amino acids long. With 4 bases clipped from V and 1 base from J, the junction kept 5 bases outside the gene matches. Germline V CDR1 and CDR2: SGHRS, YFSETQ. The CDR3 nucleotides are TGCGCCAGCAGCCTGAACAGGGGGCGGAACACCGGGGAGCTGTTTTTT. Its protein is CASSLNRGRNTGELFF.

This chain links TRBV6-5 with TRBJ2-2; TRBD1 matches 11 bases. This CDR3 region has 17 residues. CDR1 and CDR2 from the germline V gene are MNHEY and SVGAGI. The trim removed 2 bases at V and 3 bases at J, leaving 5 bases unmatched. Written as DNA, the CDR3 is TGTGCCAGCAGTTACCCGGACAGGGGGCGGGACACCGGGGAGCTGTTTTTT. Translating it yields CASSYPDRGRDTGELFF.